A selection of T cell receptor beta chains follows, all from one sample in a study of a mutant IDH1 vaccine in newly diagnosed glioma. The data were produced by immunoSEQ multiplex PCR, yet TCRdb's version contains in-frame clones alone and is incomplete. The sample contains almost 85,000 clones, roughly 85% of which appear only once. These TCRs are of unknown antigen specificity. Sequencing used PBMCs, obtained from a glioma patient whose treatment included an IDH1 peptide vaccine. The receptors were sampled from a man aged 25 to 40 with glioma. Some clones in this sample may be carry-over from other donors' samples. The CDR3 runs from the conserved cysteine through the conserved F or W. Fields, in order: J gene, V gene, D gene, clone size, CDR3 DNA, CDR3 protein. The D gene is left open where the match is weak. Part of the rows lack a size; the others show once, few, many or a class for expanded clones.

J: TRBJ2-7
V: TRBV11-2
D: TRBD2
size: NA
DNA: TGTGCCAGCAGACCAGGACTAGCCTCCTACGAGCAGTACTTC
CDR3: CASRPGLASYEQYF

J: TRBJ2-5
V: TRBV6-5
D: NA
size: NA
DNA: TGTGCCAGCAGGCAATCCCCCGCGGAGACCCAGTACTTC
CDR3: CASRQSPAETQYF

J: TRBJ2-2
V: TRBV19
D: NA
size: NA
DNA: TGTGCCACCGTGGACAGACCTAACACCGGGGAGCTGTTTTTT
CDR3: CATVDRPNTGELFF

J: TRBJ1-4
V: TRBV19
D: NA
size: NA
DNA: TGTGCCAGTAATTCGTGGACAGAATCTAATGAAAAACTGTTTTTT
CDR3: CASNSWTESNEKLFF

J: TRBJ1-2
V: TRBV18
D: NA
size: once
DNA: TGTGCCAGCTCACCACTCGACAGCTCCTATGGCTACACCTTC
CDR3: CASSPLDSSYGYTF

J: TRBJ2-1
V: TRBV18
D: NA
size: NA
DNA: TGTGCCAGCTCACCGAGTCAAAGGGGGTACAATGAGCAGTTCTTC
CDR3: CASSPSQRGYNEQFF

J: TRBJ2-2
V: TRBV25-1
D: NA
size: NA
DNA: TGTGCCAGCAGTGTGACAGGGAACACCGGGGAGCTGTTTTTT
CDR3: CASSVTGNTGELFF

J: TRBJ2-1
V: TRBV19
D: NA
size: NA
DNA: TGTGCCAGTATGAGTCTTAGCTCCTACAATGAGCAGTTCTTC
CDR3: CASMSLSSYNEQFF

J: TRBJ1-1
V: TRBV25-1
D: NA
size: NA
DNA: TGTGCCAGCAGTGATTCCCCGGTAGGCTGGAACACTGAAGCTTTCTTT
CDR3: CASSDSPVGWNTEAFF

J: TRBJ2-7
V: TRBV2
D: NA
size: NA
DNA: TGTGCCAGCAGTGAAGTCGACTATGTTGCCGAGCAGTACTTC
CDR3: CASSEVDYVAEQYF

J: TRBJ1-2
V: TRBV9
D: NA
size: NA
DNA: TGTGCCAGCAGCGTAGCTACAGGAATGGGTGGCTACACCTTC
CDR3: CASSVATGMGGYTF

J: TRBJ2-7
V: TRBV4-3
D: TRBD2
size: NA
DNA: TGCGCCAGCAGCCAAGAAGTGACTAGCGGGGGGGCAGCCTACGAGCAGTACTTC
CDR3: CASSQEVTSGGAAYEQYF

J: TRBJ1-5
V: TRBV9
D: TRBD1
size: NA
DNA: TGTGCCAGCAGCGAAGGACAGGCCCATCAGCCCCAGCATTTT
CDR3: CASSEGQAHQPQHF

J: TRBJ2-3
V: TRBV11-2
D: NA
size: NA
DNA: TGTGCCAGCAGCTTAGATGGTCGAAGTGGTACGCAGTATTTT
CDR3: CASSLDGRSGTQYF

J: TRBJ2-3
V: TRBV19
D: NA
size: NA
DNA: TGTGCCAGTAGTTGGGGCTCTAGCACAGATACGCAGTATTTT
CDR3: CASSWGSSTDTQYF

J: TRBJ2-2
V: TRBV28
D: NA
size: NA
DNA: TGTGCCAGCAGACGACAGCGCGACACCGGGGAGCTGTTTTTT
CDR3: CASRRQRDTGELFF

J: TRBJ2-3
V: TRBV18
D: TRBD1
size: NA
DNA: TGTGCCAGCTCAACAAATACAGGGGTCTTCACAGATACGCAGTATTTT
CDR3: CASSTNTGVFTDTQYF

J: TRBJ1-4
V: TRBV5-5
D: NA
size: once
DNA: TGTGCCAGCAGCTTCCACACTGGGGGGGCTGGTGAAAAACTGTTTTTT
CDR3: CASSFHTGGAGEKLFF

J: TRBJ1-1
V: TRBV15
D: NA
size: NA
DNA: TGTGCCACCAGCAGAGATGCCAGCATGAACACTGAAGCTTTCTTT
CDR3: CATSRDASMNTEAFF

J: TRBJ1-3
V: TRBV11-2
D: TRBD1
size: NA
DNA: TGTGCCAGCAGCCTCAGGGGGATCGATGGAAACACCATATATTTT
CDR3: CASSLRGIDGNTIYF

J: TRBJ1-3
V: TRBV2
D: TRBD1
size: once
DNA: TGTGCCAGCAGGACGGGACAGGGGGATGGAAACACCATATATTTT
CDR3: CASRTGQGDGNTIYF

J: TRBJ2-3
V: TRBV11-2
D: TRBD2
size: NA
DNA: TGTGCCAGCAGCTCTAGAGCGGGATCACCAGATACGCAGTATTTT
CDR3: CASSSRAGSPDTQYF